This T cell receptor beta chain is from a study of T-cell memory formation after mild COVID-19. TCRdb redid the calling of the 5' RACE reads with MiXCR, one entry per CDR3 protein. The table has 44,000 or so distinct CDR3 sequences, approximately 9.6% seen once. The CDR3 extends over 17 amino acids. Looked up from germline, CDR1 is MGHRA and CDR2 is YSYEKL. Trimming pared 2 bases from V and 0 bases from J, leaving 15 bases between. The TCR comes from an adult woman who had mild COVID-19 (a few samples of this study predate the infection). Cell type and time point are not known. This rearrangement joins TRBV4-1 to TRBJ2-3; D perhaps matches TRBD1 (6 bases). Sequencing was done on a sample of PBMCs or a T cell subset sorted from them (not recorded which). CDR3: CASSQNLQGLSTDTQYF. CDR3 bases: TGCGCCAGCAGCCAAAACCTACAGGGATTGAGCACAGATACGCAGTATTTT.